This T cell receptor beta chain was documented in a study of T-cell memory formation after mild COVID-19. Each CDR3 protein gets one entry after TCRdb re-called the 5' RACE reads with MiXCR. The sample has 300,000 to 400,000 distinct CDR3 sequences, 20% to 25% seen once. Germline CDR1 and CDR2: MNHEY and SVGEGT. The V and J ends lost 2 bases and 2 bases respectively, with 13 bases between them. The CDR3 length is 17 residues. This TCR was sampled from an adult woman who had mild COVID-19 (a few samples of this study predate the infection). Cell type and time point are not known. V is TRBV6-2 or TRBV6-3 and J is TRBJ2-6; a possible D gene is TRBD1 (6 bases). The specimen sequenced was PBMCs or a T cell subset sorted from them (not recorded which). The CDR3 is CASSYGQRGTGANVLTF. The CDR3 region has the DNA TGTGCCAGCAGTTACGGACAGAGAGGGACTGGGGCCAACGTCCTGACTTTC.